This paragraph covers one T cell receptor (beta chain) sequence. The clone's antigen remains unknown. Base qualities are not at hand, and no much larger clone is one base apart. CDR1 and CDR2 (SEHNR, FQNEAQ) derive from the germline V gene (reference sequence). Trimming removed 4 bases from V and 3 bases from J; the gene matches leave 9 bases unexplained. The CDR3 goes from the cysteine to the phenylalanine over 15 residues. Solely the CDR3 DNA is kept, with 45 bases framed from the first base. Library construction relied on the immunoSEQ multiplex PCR assay. In its TCRdb copy, this immuneACCESS table keeps in-frame sequences only and misses some clones. Where compared with another copy, unresolved V genes explain less than half of these, and the others have no known cause. A total of about 14,000 clones appear in this sample, almost 90% of them only once. The ten biggest clones cover roughly 8.2% of the sample.

The sample is drawn from a study of T cell changes during pregnancy in multiple sclerosis (dated by TCRdb to between 2017 and 2020). Context from the whole study: The study examined how the T cell repertoire changed over the course of pregnancy in women with multiple sclerosis.

The TCR originated in a female donor with multiple sclerosis, enrolled in a pregnancy study. The sequencing used CD8+ T cells from peripheral blood mononuclear cells, collected in the first trimester of pregnancy. Recombination joined TRBV7-9 with TRBJ2-7; 7 bases in the middle match TRBD1. The bases are TGTGCCAGCAGCTCGACAGGGCCGGAAATCTACGAGCAGTACTTC. It translates to CASSSTGPEIYEQYF.